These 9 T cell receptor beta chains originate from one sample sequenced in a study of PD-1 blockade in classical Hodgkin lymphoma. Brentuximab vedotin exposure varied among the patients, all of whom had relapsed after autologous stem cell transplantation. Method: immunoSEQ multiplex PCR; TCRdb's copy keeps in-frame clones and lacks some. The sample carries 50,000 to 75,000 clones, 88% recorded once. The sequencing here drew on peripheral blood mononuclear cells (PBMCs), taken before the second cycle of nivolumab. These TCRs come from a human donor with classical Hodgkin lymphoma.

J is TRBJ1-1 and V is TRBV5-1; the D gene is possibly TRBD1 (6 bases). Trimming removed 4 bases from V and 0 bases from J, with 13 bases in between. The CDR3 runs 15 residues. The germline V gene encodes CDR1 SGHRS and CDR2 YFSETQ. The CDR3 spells CASSALTGMNTEAFF. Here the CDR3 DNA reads TGCGCCAGCAGCGCCCTAACAGGGATGAACACTGAAGCTTTCTTT.

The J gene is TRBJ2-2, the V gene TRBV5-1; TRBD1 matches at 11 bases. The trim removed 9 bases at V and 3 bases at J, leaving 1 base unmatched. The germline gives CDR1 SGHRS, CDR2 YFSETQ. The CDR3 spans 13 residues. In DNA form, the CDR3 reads TGCGCCACGGGACAGGGGGACACCGGGGAGCTGTTTTTT. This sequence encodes CATGQGDTGELFF.

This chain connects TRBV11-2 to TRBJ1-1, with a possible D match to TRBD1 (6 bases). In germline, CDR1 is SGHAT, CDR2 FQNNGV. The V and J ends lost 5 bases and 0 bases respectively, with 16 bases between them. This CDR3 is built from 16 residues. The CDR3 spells CASSPLQSGVNTEAFF. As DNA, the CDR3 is TGTGCCAGCAGCCCCTTGCAGTCAGGGGTGAACACTGAAGCTTTCTTT.

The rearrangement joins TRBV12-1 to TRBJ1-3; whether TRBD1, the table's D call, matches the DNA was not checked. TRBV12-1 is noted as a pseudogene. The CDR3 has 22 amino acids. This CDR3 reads CASSFLGPGSPGGAGSGNTIYF. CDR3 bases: TGTGCCAGCAGCTTTCTCGGCCCCGGTTCCCCAGGGGGCGCGGGCTCTGGAAACACCATATATTTT.

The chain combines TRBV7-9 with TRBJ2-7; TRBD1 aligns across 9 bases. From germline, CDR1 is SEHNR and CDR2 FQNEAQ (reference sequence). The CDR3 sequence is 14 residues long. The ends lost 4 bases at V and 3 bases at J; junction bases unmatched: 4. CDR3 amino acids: CASSSRQGDYEQYF. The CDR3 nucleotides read TGTGCCAGCAGCTCCCGACAGGGGGACTACGAGCAGTACTTC.

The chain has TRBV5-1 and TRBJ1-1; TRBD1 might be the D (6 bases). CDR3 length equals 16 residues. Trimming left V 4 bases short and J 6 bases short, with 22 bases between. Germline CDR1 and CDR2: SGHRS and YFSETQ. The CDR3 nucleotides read TGCGCCAGCAGCACCCAAGGTGGGGGCCCCACGGCTGAAGCTTTCTTT. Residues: CASSTQGGGPTAEAFF. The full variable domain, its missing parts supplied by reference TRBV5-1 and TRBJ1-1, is KAGVTQTPRYLIKTRGQQVTLSCSPISGHRSVSWYQQTPGQGLQFLFEYFSETQRNKGNFPGRFSGRQFSNSRSEMNVSTLELGDSALYLCASSTQGGGPTAEAFFGQGTRLTVV.

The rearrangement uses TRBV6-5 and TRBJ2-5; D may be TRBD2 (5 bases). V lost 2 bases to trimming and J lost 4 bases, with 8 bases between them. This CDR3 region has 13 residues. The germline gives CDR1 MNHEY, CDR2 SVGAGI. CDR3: CASSYTAAETQYF. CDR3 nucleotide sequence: TGTGCCAGCAGTTACACAGCGGCAGAGACCCAGTACTTC.

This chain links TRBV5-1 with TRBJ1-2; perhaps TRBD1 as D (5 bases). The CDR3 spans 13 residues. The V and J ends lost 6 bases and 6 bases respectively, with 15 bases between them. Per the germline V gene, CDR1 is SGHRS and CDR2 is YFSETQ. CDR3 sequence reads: CASTPTIGDGYTF. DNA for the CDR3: TGCGCCAGCACGCCAACAATAGGGGATGGCTACACCTTC.

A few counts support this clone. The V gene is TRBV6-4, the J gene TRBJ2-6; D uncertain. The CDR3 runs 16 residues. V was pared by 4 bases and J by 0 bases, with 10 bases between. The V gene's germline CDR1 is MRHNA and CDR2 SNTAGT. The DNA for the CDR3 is TGTGCCAGCAGTGGAGTGGATGGCTCTGGGGCCAACGTCCTGACTTTC. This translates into CASSGVDGSGANVLTF.